The 25 T cell receptor beta chains in this list originate from one sample, sequenced in a study of CD8+ T cells in alopecia areata. RNA extraction was followed by reverse transcription into cDNA, which acted as the sequencing template. Sequenced by immunoSEQ multiplex PCR; TCRdb stores in-frame clones only, minus some. Listed here are 290,000 or so clones without any singletons, the top ten holding more than 1%. Sorting of pooled cutaneous lymph node cells used CD4, CD8alpha, NKG2D, NKG2ACE and other markers. The sample comprised CD4+ T cells sorted from a lymph node. The receptors were gathered from a C3H/HeJ mouse with alopecia areata. The mice in this strain carry MHC haplotype H2-k.

This clone counts as medium-sized. Gene names refer to mouse genes. The read ends 4 residues shy of where the CDR3 ends; the end is completed using the germline J gene. The chain is built from TRBV29 and TRBJ2-1, with D perhaps TRBD1 (6 bases). Germline lookup yields CDR1 MSHET and CDR2 SYDVDS. CDR3 length equals 13 residues. Trimming left V 6 bases short and J 5 bases short, with 11 bases between. The CDR3 bases that were read are TGTGCTAGCAGCCAGGGGCTGGATGCT. Amino acids: CASSQGLDA. The full CDR3 protein reads CASSQGLDAEQFF.

About this clone itself: Genes and germline come from the mouse. The sequence runs out 4 residues before the end of the CDR3; the remainder is reconstructed from the germline J gene. The chain employs TRBV3 and TRBJ1-2; 7 bases align to TRBD1. V lost 1 base and J lost 2; bases outside the gene matches: 4. CDR1 and CDR2 (germline): SNHLY, FYNGKV (reference sequence). CDR3 length: 15 amino acids. The CDR3 DNA, read in part, is TGTGCCAGCAGCTTAGAGGGGGCGCGGAACTCC. Encoded protein: CASSLEGARNS. The whole CDR3 protein is CASSLEGARNSDYTF.

This clone showed up just a few times. Germline and genes: mouse. The observed sequence ends 4 residues before the CDR3 terminus, with the missing tail filled in from the germline J gene. Additional DNA sequences in this sample encode the identical CDR3. The rearrangement joins TRBV5 to TRBJ2-1, with TRBD2 matching over 7 bases. V dropped 4 bases and J dropped 1; count of bases not matched to a gene: 1. This CDR3 is built from 14 residues. The germline V gene encodes CDR1 LGHNA and CDR2 YNLKQL (reference sequence). The part of the CDR3 DNA that was read is TGTGCCAGCAGCCCGGGGGGGAACTATGCT. Amino acids: CASSPGGNYA. The whole CDR3 sequence is CASSPGGNYAEQFF.

Notes on this clone: All gene names here are mouse names. The sequence runs out 4 residues before the end of the CDR3; the remainder is reconstructed from the germline J gene. The chain uses TRBV19 and TRBJ2-3; D might be TRBD2 (6 bases). The germline CDR1 and CDR2 sequences are FNHDT and SITEND (reference sequence). The CDR3 runs 14 residues. V dropped 5 bases and J dropped 0 bases, with 10 bases sitting between them. The sequenced CDR3 bases are TGTGCCAGCAGAGCCGGGACTAGTGCAGAA. Translation gives CASRAGTSAE. The CDR3, in full, reads CASRAGTSAETLYF.

The sample holds a few counts of this clone. The listed genes are named as in mouse. The read comes to an end 3 residues before the CDR3 does, leaving the germline J gene to fill in the end. The chain has TRBV5 and TRBJ1-6; D gene ambiguous. TRBJ1-6 is placed among ORFs of uncertain function. The CDR3 has 14 amino acids. Per germline, CDR1 LGHNA and CDR2 YNLKQL (reference sequence). With 0 bases removed from V and 5 bases from J, the gap between germline ends came to 5 bases. Partial CDR3 DNA: TGTGCCAGCAGCCAAGACACAAATAATTCGCCC. It codes for CASSQDTNNSP. The full CDR3 protein reads CASSQDTNNSPLYF.

In the case of this clone: The genes and germline here are from mouse. The CDR3 is cut off 4 residues early in the read; its end comes from the germline J gene. V is TRBV31 and J is TRBJ2-1, with D perhaps matching TRBD2 (5 bases). V shed 5 bases and J shed 1 base, with 12 bases lying between them. The CDR3 sequence is 14 residues long. Looked up from germline, CDR1 is GKSSPN and CDR2 is SITVG. CDR3 sequence reads: CAWSPLGNYAEQFF. The CDR3 bases that were read are TGTGCCTGGTCACCCTTGGGGAACTATGCT.

This clone was recorded a few times. The germline and genes are mouse ones. The read falls 4 residues short of the CDR3 end, and the missing part is taken from the germline J gene. Other DNA sequences of this sample code for an identical CDR3. This sequence joins TRBV1 and TRBJ2-7; tentatively, D is TRBD1 (6 bases). CDR1 is NSQYPW, CDR2 LRSPGD, per germline (reference sequence). V was cut by 3 bases and J by 0 bases, with 9 bases left in between. This CDR3 has 14 residues. The CDR3 loop reads CTCSAQGSSYEQYF. CDR3 bases read: TGCACCTGCAGTGCCCAGGGGAGCTCCTAT.

About this clone itself: Each gene name is a mouse one. This CDR3 is also generated by other DNA sequences in the sample. The CDR3 loop is CASSQEGQGGNSPLYF. Incomplete CDR3 DNA: TGTGCCAGCAGCCAAGAAGGACAGGGAGGTAATTCGCCC. The J gene is TRBJ1-6, the V gene TRBV5, with 8 bases fitting TRBD1. The missing CDR3 end, 3 residues past where the read stops, is filled in from the germline J gene. TRBJ1-6 is an open reading frame whose function is uncertain. Looked up from germline, CDR1 is LGHNA and CDR2 is YNLKQL (reference sequence). J lost 6 bases, V lost 0 bases, and 4 bases had no gene match. The CDR3 length is 16 residues.

As concerns this clone: The gene symbols are mouse symbols. The CDR3 goes on 4 residues after the read ends, and that part is filled in from the germline J gene. The rearrangement joins TRBV5 to TRBJ1-1; 9 bases map to TRBD1. Germline loops: CDR1 LGHNA, CDR2 YNLKQL (reference sequence). This CDR3 spans 15 amino acids. The junction had 3 bases not matched to a gene; V was cut back by 1 base and J by 3 bases. The CDR3 DNA, read in part, is TGTGCCAGCAGCCAAGGACAGGGGGGGGACACA. Translation: CASSQGQGGDT. In full, the CDR3 is CASSQGQGGDTEVFF.

The sample holds many counts of this clone. Gene names and germline refer to mouse. Other DNA sequences in the sample encode the same CDR3. CDR3 sequence reads: CASSDWANTGQLYF. The CDR3 bases that were read are TGTGCCAGCAGTGATTGGGCAAACACCGGG. V usage is TRBV13-3 and J usage is TRBJ2-2; D not certain. The observed sequence ends 4 residues before the CDR3 terminus, with the missing tail filled in from the germline J gene. CDR1 is NNHDY and CDR2 is SYVADS in the germline V gene. Trimming stripped 1 base from V and 0 bases from J, with 4 bases between. The CDR3 length is 14 residues.

Regarding this clone: Mouse gene names and germline throughout. The CDR3 is cut off 4 residues early in the read; its end comes from the germline J gene. The V and J genes are TRBV4 and TRBJ2-5; 7 positions agree with TRBD2. Per germline, CDR1 LGHDT and CDR2 YNNKQL (reference sequence). CDR3 size: 12 residues. This chain's CDR3 is CASSSLGDTQYF. CDR3 bases read: TGTGCCAGCAGCTCACTGGGGGAC.

In this sample, this clone turned up a few times. Gene labels here are mouse ones. The read stops 4 residues short of the end of the CDR3; the missing end is completed from the germline J gene. The sample has other DNA sequences that encode this CDR3 too. The chain uses TRBV19 and TRBJ1-2; weak D call: TRBD1 (5 bases). Germline CDR1 is FNHDT and CDR2 is SITEND (reference sequence). Trimming took off 4 bases at V and 1 base at J, with 11 bases between the two ends. The CDR3 length is 14 residues. CDR3 DNA (partial): TGTGCCAGCAGTCCCCGGGGGGGAAACTCC. Translating gives CASSPRGGNS. The entire CDR3 protein is CASSPRGGNSDYTF.

This clone was counted a few times. The listed genes are named as in mouse. The read comes to an end 4 residues before the CDR3 does, leaving the germline J gene to fill in the end. The chain links TRBV17 to TRBJ2-7; 7 bases are shared with TRBD1. Germline values: CDR1 MNHDT, CDR2 YYDKIL. The CDR3 contains 14 residues. V lost 5 bases to trimming and J lost 0 bases; unmatched junction nucleotides: 4. The sequenced CDR3 bases are TGTGCTAGCAGTCGGGACAGCAGCTCCTAT. This encodes CASSRDSSSY. The complete CDR3 sequence is CASSRDSSSYEQYF. Looking up the rest from reference TRBV17 and TRBJ2-7 gives the full variable domain: DTTVKQNPRYKLARVGKPVNLICSQTMNHDTMYWYQKKPNQAPKLLLFYYDKILNREADTFEKFQSSRPNNSFCSLYIGSAGLEYSAMYLCASSRDSSSYEQYFGPGTRLTVL.

This clone occurred a few times. Germline and genes here are mouse. The sequence runs out 4 residues before the end of the CDR3; the remainder is reconstructed from the germline J gene. The chain links TRBV19 to TRBJ1-1; D ambiguous. The germline V gene encodes CDR1 FNHDT and CDR2 SITEND (reference sequence). The CDR3 consists of 14 residues. V lost 0 bases and J lost 0, with 6 bases in between. The CDR3 reads CASSIATANTEVFF. The DNA read from the CDR3 is TGTGCCAGCAGTATAGCCACAGCAAACACA.

This clone was counted only a few times. Mouse names are used for the genes. The observed sequence ends 4 residues before the CDR3 terminus, with the missing tail filled in from the germline J gene. The V and J genes are TRBV13-2 and TRBJ2-5; 8 positions agree with TRBD2. Germline CDR1 and CDR2: NNHNN and SYGAGS (reference sequence). This CDR3 region has 13 residues. Incomplete CDR3 DNA: TGTGCCAGCGGTCGACTGGGGTCAGAC. The encoded protein is CASGRLGSD. The full CDR3 reads CASGRLGSDTQYF.

This clone was counted ten times or more. Mouse names are used for the genes. The CDR3 end is not reached by the read, which stops 4 residues before it; the germline J gene fills it in. The chain is built from TRBV17 and TRBJ2-3, with 11 nucleotides matching TRBD2. The CDR3 sequence is 15 residues long. The ends lost 5 bases at V and 2 bases at J; junction bases unmatched: 3. Germline CDR1 is MNHDT and CDR2 is YYDKIL. Partial CDR3 DNA: TGTGCTAGCAGTCTACTGGGGGGGCTTGCAGAA. It encodes CASSLLGGLAE. The whole CDR3 sequence is CASSLLGGLAETLYF. Complete variable domain (other parts from reference TRBV17 and TRBJ2-3): DTTVKQNPRYKLARVGKPVNLICSQTMNHDTMYWYQKKPNQAPKLLLFYYDKILNREADTFEKFQSSRPNNSFCSLYIGSAGLEYSAMYLCASSLLGGLAETLYFGSGTRLTVL.

About this clone itself: Gene names refer to mouse genes. The read comes to an end 4 residues before the CDR3 does, leaving the germline J gene to fill in the end. Additional DNA sequences in this sample encode the identical CDR3. This chain connects TRBV5 to TRBJ1-1, with a weak D call TRBD1 (5 bases). The CDR3 contains 15 residues. V was cut by 0 bases and J by 4 bases, with 12 bases left in between. Per germline, CDR1 LGHNA and CDR2 YNLKQL (reference sequence). Incomplete CDR3 DNA: TGTGCCAGCAGCCAAGATGGGGGTGGGGGCACA. Protein: CASSQDGGGGT. The full CDR3 protein reads CASSQDGGGGTEVFF.

This clone was seen more than once but under ten times. The gene names here belong to mouse. The read ends 4 residues early relative to the CDR3; the germline J gene fills the gap. The rearrangement links TRBV5 to TRBJ2-1, with 8 bases fitting TRBD1. Germline V CDR1 and CDR2: LGHNA, YNLKQL (reference sequence). V shed 4 bases, J shed 5 bases, and the junction held 7 bases outside the gene matches. CDR3 size: 15 residues. CDR3 sequence: CASSPNRGRNAEQFF. CDR3 DNA, as far as it was read: TGTGCCAGCAGCCCTAACAGGGGGAGGAATGCT.

Of note for this clone: Genes and germline are mouse. From the germline J gene comes the end of the CDR3, since the read stops 4 residues before it. This chain uses TRBV31 with TRBJ2-1, with 7 bases aligning to TRBD2. This CDR3 is 14 amino acids long. Per the germline V gene, CDR1 is GKSSPN and CDR2 is SITVG. V dropped 4 bases and J dropped 0; count of bases not matched to a gene: 3. The sequenced part of the CDR3 DNA is TGTGCCTGGAATCTGGGGGTTAACTATGCT. It translates to CAWNLGVNYA. The CDR3, in full, reads CAWNLGVNYAEQFF. Supplemented by reference TRBV31 and TRBJ2-1, the full variable domain reads AQTIHQWPVAEIKAVGSPLSLGCTIKGKSSPNLYWYWQATGGTLQQLFYSITVGQVESVVQLNLSASRPKDDQFILSTEKLLLSHSGFYLCAWNLGVNYAEQFFGPGTRLTVL.

There are a few counts of this clone. Genes and germline are mouse. The read is 4 residues too short to cover the CDR3 end, so that end is filled in from the germline J gene. V is TRBV19 and J is TRBJ2-1, with 10 bases fitting TRBD1. The length of the CDR3 is 12 residues. The V gene's germline CDR1 is FNHDT and CDR2 SITEND (reference sequence). J lost 6 bases, V lost 7 bases, and 1 base had no gene match. CDR3 sequence: CASDRGRAEQFF. The part of the CDR3 DNA that was read is TGTGCCAGCGACAGGGGGCGTGCT.

The table lists this clone with a few counts. The gene symbols are mouse symbols. The CDR3 extends 4 residues past the end of the read, so its final part is completed from the germline J gene. V usage is TRBV19 and J usage is TRBJ2-1; tentatively, D is TRBD2 (7 bases). V lost 5 bases and J 3 bases, leaving 15 bases between the germline ends. Looked up from germline, CDR1 is FNHDT and CDR2 is SITEND (reference sequence). This CDR3 is 15 amino acids long. The CDR3 DNA, read in part, is TGTGCCAGCAGCCCCTCTGGGGGCTTCTATGCT. Amino acid sequence: CASSPSGGFYA. From start to end, the CDR3 is CASSPSGGFYAEQFF. Full variable domain (remainder filled in from reference TRBV19 and TRBJ2-1): GGIITQTPKFLIGQEGQKLTLKCQQNFNHDTMYWYRQDSGKGLRLIYYSITENDLQKGDLSEGYDASREKKSSFSLTVTSAQKNEMAVFLCASSPSGGFYAEQFFGPGTRLTVL.

This clone has a handful of counts. Mouse germline and gene names are used. The same CDR3 is also encoded by other DNA sequences in this sample. The CDR3 loop reads CASGEANTGQLYF. Incomplete CDR3 DNA: TGTGCCAGCGGCGAGGCAAACACCGGG. The genes are TRBV13-2 and TRBJ2-2, with unresolved D. With the read ending 4 residues before the CDR3 end, the germline J gene is used to fill in that end. Trimming removed 5 bases at V and 0 bases at J, with 5 bases between. The CDR3 totals 13 residues. CDR1 NNHNN and CDR2 SYGAGS come from the germline V gene (reference sequence).

With respect to this clone: Genes and germline come from the mouse. The observed sequence ends 4 residues before the CDR3 terminus, with the missing tail filled in from the germline J gene. J is TRBJ2-7 and V is TRBV19, with a possible D match to TRBD2 (7 bases). This CDR3 spans 15 amino acids. Trimming removed 7 bases at V and 1 base at J, with 18 bases between. Germline V gives CDR1 FNHDT, CDR2 SITEND (reference sequence). Partial CDR3 DNA: TGTGCCAGCGGGGGGCTAAAACCTTTTTCCTAT. It encodes CASGGLKPFSY. The entire CDR3 protein is CASGGLKPFSYEQYF.

Turning to this clone: Genes here carry mouse names. The read ends 4 residues early relative to the CDR3; the germline J gene fills the gap. V gene TRBV5 combines with J gene TRBJ2-1; tentative D call: TRBD2 (6 bases). The germline CDR1 and CDR2 sequences are LGHNA and YNLKQL (reference sequence). Trimming left V 4 bases short and J 5 bases short, with 12 bases between. The CDR3 has 14 residues. The DNA read from the CDR3 is TGTGCCAGCAGCCTCCGGGACTTGGATGCT. Translated: CASSLRDLDA. The full-length CDR3 reads as CASSLRDLDAEQFF.

Notes on this clone: Here the gene names and germline are mouse. The sequence runs out 4 residues before the end of the CDR3; the remainder is reconstructed from the germline J gene. The chain carries TRBV13-1 and TRBJ2-7, with 7 nucleotides matching TRBD1. V was pared by 5 bases and J by 0 bases, with 5 bases of the junction left unmatched. CDR3 length equals 14 residues. The germline V gene encodes CDR1 NSHNY and CDR2 SYGAGN. The part of the CDR3 DNA that was read is TGTGCCAGCAGGTCGACAGGGAGCTCCTAT. Protein product: CASRSTGSSY. The full CDR3 protein is CASRSTGSSYEQYF.